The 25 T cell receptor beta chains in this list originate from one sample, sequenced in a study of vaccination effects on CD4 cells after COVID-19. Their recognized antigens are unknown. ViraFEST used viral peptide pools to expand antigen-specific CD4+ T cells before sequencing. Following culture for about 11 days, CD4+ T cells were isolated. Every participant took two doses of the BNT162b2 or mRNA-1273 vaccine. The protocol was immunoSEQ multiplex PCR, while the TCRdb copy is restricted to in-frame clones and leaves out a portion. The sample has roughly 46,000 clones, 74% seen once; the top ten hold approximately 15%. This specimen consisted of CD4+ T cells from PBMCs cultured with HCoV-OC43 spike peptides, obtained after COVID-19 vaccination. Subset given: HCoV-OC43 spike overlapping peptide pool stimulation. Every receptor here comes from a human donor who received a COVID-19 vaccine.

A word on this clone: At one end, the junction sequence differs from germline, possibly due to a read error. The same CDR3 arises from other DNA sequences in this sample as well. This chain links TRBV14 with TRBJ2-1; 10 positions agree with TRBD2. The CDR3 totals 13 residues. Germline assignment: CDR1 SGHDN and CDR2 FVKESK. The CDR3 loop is CASSPLTSGEQFF. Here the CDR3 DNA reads TGTGCCAGTAGCCCTCTGACTAGCGGGGAGCAGTTCTTC.

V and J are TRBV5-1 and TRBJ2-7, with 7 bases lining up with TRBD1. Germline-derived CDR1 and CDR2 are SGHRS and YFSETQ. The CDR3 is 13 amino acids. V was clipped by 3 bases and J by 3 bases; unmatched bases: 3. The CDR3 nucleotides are TGCGCCAGCAGCTCGACAGGGTACTACGAGCAGTACTTC. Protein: CASSSTGYYEQYF.

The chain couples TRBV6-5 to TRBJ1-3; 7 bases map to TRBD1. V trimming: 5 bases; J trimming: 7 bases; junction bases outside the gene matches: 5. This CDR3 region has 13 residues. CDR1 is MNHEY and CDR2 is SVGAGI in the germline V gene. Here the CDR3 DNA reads TGTGCCAGCAGTCAACAGGGGTTGAACACCATATATTTT. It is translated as CASSQQGLNTIYF.

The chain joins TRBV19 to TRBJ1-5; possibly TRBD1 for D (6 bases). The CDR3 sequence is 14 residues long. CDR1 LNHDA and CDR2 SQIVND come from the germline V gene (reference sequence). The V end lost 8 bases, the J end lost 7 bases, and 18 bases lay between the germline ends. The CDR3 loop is CASHSDNGGQPQHF. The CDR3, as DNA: TGTGCCAGTCATTCAGACAATGGGGGCCAGCCCCAGCATTTT.

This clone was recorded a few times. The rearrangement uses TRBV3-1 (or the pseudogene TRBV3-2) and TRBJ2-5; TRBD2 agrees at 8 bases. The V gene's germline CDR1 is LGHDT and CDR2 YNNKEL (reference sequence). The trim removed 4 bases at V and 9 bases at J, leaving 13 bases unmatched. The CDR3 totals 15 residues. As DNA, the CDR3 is TGTGCCAGCAGCCCAACCGGACTAGCAATGGGAGCCCAGTACTTC. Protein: CASSPTGLAMGAQYF.

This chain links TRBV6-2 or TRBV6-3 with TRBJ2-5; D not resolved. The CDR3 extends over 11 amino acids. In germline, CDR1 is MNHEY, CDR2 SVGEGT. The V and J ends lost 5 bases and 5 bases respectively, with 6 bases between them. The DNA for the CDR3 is TGTGCCAGCAGTCAAACGGAGACCCAGTACTTC. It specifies CASSQTETQYF.

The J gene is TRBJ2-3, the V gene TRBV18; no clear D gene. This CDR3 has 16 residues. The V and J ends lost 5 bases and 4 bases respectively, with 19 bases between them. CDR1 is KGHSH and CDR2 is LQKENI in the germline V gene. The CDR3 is CASSSRHPPGADTQYF. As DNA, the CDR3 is TGTGCCAGCTCATCGAGACATCCACCAGGCGCAGATACGCAGTATTTT. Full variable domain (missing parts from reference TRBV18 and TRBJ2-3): NAGVMQNPRHLVRRRGQEARLRCSPMKGHSHVYWYRQLPEEGLKFMVYLQKENIIDESGMPKERFSAEFPKEGPSILRIQQVVRGDSAAYFCASSSRHPPGADTQYFGPGTRLTVL.

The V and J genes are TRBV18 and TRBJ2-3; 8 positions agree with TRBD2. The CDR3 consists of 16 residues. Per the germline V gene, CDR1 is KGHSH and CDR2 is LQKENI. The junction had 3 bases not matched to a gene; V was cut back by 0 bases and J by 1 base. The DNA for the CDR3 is TGTGCCAGCTCACCACCGGCGCGGGGGGGCACAGATACGCAGTATTTT. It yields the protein CASSPPARGGTDTQYF.

The CDR3 reads CASSQLPQGAGKKQYF. For the CDR3, the DNA is TGTGCCAGCAGCCAACTACCCCAGGGGGCAGGAAAAAAGCAGTACTTC. V and J are TRBV3-1 (or the pseudogene TRBV3-2) and TRBJ2-7; TRBD1 agrees at 8 bases. The V gene's germline CDR1 is LGHDT and CDR2 YNNKEL (reference sequence). This CDR3 has 16 residues. V lost 2 bases to trimming and J lost 8 bases; unmatched junction nucleotides: 14.

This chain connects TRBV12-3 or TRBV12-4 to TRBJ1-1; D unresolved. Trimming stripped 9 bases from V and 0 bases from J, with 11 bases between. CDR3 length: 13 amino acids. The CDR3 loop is CASTLRVNTEAFF. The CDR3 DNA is TGTGCCAGTACACTACGAGTGAACACTGAAGCTTTCTTT.

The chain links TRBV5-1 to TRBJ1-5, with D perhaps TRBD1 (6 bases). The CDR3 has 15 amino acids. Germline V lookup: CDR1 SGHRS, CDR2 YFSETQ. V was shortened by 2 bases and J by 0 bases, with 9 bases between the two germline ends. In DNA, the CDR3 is TGCGCCAGCAGCTTACAGGGAGGTAGCAATCAGCCCCAGCATTTT. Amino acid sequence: CASSLQGGSNQPQHF.

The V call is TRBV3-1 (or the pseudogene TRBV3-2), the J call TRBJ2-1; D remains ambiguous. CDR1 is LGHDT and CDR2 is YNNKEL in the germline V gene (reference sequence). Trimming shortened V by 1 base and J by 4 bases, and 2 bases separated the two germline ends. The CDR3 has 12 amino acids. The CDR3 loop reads CASSQGYNEQFF. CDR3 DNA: TGTGCCAGCAGCCAAGGGTACAATGAGCAGTTCTTC.

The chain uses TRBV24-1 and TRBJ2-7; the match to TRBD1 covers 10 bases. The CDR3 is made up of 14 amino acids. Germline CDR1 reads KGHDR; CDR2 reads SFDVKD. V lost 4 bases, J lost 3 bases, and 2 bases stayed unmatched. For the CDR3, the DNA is TGTGCCACCAGTGAGGGACAGGGGCGCTACGAGCAGTACTTC. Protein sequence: CATSEGQGRYEQYF.

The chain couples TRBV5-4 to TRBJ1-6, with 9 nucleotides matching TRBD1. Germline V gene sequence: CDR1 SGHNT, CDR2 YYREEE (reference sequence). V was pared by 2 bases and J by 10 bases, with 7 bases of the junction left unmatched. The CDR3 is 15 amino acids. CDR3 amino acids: CASSLSGTGFSPLHF. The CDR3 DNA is TGTGCCAGCAGCTTATCCGGGACAGGGTTCTCACCCCTCCACTTT.

Here the CDR3 DNA reads TGTGCCAGCAGTCAGGGACAGGGGTTCGGCTACACCTTC. It translates to CASSQGQGFGYTF. The gene calls are TRBV28 and TRBJ1-2; 10 bases are shared with TRBD1. Looked up from germline, CDR1 is MDHEN and CDR2 is SYDVKM. The CDR3 length is 13 residues. The J segment lost 8 bases and the V segment lost 5 bases, leaving 5 bases of the junction unmatched.

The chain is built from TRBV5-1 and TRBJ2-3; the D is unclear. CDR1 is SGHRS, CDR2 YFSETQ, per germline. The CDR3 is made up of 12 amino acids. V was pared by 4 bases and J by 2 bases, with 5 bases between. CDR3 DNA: TGCGCCAGCAGCCGACTCACAGATACGCAGTATTTT. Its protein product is CASSRLTDTQYF.

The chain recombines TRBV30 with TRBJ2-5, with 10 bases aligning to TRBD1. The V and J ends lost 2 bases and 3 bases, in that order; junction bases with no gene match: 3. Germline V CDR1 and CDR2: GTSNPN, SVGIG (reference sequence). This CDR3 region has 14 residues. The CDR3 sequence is CAWSSGTGEETQYF. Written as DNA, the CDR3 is TGTGCCTGGAGTTCCGGGACAGGGGAAGAGACCCAGTACTTC. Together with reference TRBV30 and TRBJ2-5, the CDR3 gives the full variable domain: SQTIHQWPATLVQPVGSPLSLECTVEGTSNPNLYWYRQAAGRGLQLLFYSVGIGQISSEVPQNLSASRPQDRQFILSSKKLLLSDSGFYLCAWSSGTGEETQYFGPGTRLLVL.

DNA for the CDR3: TGTGCCAGCAGGGGGACACTAGCGGGAGATAGCTCCTACAATGAGCAGTTCTTC. It yields the protein CASRGTLAGDSSYNEQFF. The V call is TRBV9, the J call TRBJ2-1; 11 bases map to TRBD2. CDR1 is SGDLS, CDR2 YYNGEE, per germline. V trimming: 5 bases; J trimming: 0 bases; junction bases outside the gene matches: 10. The CDR3 runs 18 residues.

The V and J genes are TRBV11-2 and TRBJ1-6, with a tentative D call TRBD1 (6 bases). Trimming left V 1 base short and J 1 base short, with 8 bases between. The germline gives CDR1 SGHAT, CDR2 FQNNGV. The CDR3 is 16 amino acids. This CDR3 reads CASSLAGASYNSPLHF. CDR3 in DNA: TGTGCCAGCAGCTTAGCGGGGGCTTCCTATAATTCACCCCTCCACTTT.

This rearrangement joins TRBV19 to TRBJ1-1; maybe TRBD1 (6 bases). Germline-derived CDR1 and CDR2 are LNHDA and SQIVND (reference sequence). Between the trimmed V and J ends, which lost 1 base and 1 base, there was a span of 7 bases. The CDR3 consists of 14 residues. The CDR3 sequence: CASSIGTANTEAFF. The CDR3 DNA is TGTGCCAGTAGTATAGGGACAGCGAACACTGAAGCTTTCTTT.

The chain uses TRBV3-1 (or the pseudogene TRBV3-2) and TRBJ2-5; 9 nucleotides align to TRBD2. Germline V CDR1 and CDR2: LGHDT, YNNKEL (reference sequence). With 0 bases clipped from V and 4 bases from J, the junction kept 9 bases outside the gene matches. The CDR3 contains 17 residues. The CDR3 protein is CASSQEVIAGVLETQYF. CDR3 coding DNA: TGTGCCAGCAGCCAAGAGGTAATAGCGGGAGTATTAGAGACCCAGTACTTC.

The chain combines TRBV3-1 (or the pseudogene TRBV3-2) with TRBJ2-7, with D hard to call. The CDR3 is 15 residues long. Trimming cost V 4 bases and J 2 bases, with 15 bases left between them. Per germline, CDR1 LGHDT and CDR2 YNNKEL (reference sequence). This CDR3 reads CASSPETFKAYEQYF. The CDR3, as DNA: TGTGCCAGCAGCCCAGAGACCTTCAAGGCCTACGAGCAGTACTTC.

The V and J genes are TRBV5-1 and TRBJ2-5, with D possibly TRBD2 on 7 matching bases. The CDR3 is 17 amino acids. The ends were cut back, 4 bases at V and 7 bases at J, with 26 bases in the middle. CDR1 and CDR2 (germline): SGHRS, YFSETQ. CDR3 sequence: CASSPTHGGGGLPTQYF. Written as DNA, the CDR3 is TGCGCCAGCAGCCCCACCCACGGTGGCGGGGGCTTGCCGACCCAGTACTTC. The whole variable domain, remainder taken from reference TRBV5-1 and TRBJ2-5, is KAGVTQTPRYLIKTRGQQVTLSCSPISGHRSVSWYQQTPGQGLQFLFEYFSETQRNKGNFPGRFSGRQFSNSRSEMNVSTLELGDSALYLCASSPTHGGGGLPTQYFGPGTRLLVL.

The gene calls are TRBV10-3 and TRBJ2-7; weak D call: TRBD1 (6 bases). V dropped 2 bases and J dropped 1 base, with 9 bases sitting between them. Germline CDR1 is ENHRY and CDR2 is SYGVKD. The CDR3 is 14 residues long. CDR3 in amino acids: CAISEDRLSYEQYF. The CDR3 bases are TGTGCCATCAGTGAGGACAGGTTATCCTACGAGCAGTACTTC.

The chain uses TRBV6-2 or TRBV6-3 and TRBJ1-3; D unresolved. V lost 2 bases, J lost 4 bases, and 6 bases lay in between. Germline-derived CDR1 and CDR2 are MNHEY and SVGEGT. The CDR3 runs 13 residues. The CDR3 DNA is TGTGCCAGCAGTTACCCTGGAGGAAACACCATATATTTT. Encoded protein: CASSYPGGNTIYF.